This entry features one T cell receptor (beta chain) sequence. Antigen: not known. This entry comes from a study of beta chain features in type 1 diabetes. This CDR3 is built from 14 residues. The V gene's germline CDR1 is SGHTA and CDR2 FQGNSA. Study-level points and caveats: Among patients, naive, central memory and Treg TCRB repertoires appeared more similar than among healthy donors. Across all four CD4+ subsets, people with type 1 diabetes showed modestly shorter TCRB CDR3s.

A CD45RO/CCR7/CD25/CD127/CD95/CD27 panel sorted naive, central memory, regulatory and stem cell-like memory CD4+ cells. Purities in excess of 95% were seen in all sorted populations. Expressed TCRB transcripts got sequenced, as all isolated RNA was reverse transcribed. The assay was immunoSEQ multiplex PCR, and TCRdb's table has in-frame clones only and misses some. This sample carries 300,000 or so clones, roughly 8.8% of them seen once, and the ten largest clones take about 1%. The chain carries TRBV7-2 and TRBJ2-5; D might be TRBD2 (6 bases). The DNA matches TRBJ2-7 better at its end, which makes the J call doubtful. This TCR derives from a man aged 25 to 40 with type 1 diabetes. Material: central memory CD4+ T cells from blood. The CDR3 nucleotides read TGTGCCAGCAGCTCTATGACTAGTCCCTCCGAGCAGTACTTC. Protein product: CASSSMTSPSEQYF.